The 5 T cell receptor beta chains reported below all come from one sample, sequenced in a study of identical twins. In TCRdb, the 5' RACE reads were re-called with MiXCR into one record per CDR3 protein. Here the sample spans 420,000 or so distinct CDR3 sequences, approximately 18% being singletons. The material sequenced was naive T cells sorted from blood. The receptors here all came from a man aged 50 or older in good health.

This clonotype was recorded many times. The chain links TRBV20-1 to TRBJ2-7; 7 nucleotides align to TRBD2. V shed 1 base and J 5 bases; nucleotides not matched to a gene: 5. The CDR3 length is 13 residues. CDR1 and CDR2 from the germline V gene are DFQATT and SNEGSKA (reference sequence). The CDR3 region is CSARVGLDNEQYF. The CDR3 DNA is TGCAGTGCTAGAGTCGGACTAGACAACGAGCAGTACTTC.

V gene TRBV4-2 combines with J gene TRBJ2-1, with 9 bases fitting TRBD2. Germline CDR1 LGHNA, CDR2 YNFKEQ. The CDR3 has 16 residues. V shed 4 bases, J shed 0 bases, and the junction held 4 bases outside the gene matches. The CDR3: CASSPTSGPSYNEQFF. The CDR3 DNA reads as TGTGCCAGCAGCCCGACTAGCGGACCCTCCTACAATGAGCAGTTCTTC.

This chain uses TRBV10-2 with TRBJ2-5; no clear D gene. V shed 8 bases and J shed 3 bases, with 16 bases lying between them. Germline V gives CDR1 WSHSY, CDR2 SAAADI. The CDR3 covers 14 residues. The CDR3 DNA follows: TGCGCCAGCGTCCCCTCGGACGGTAAAGAGACCCAGTACTTC. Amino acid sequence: CASVPSDGKETQYF.

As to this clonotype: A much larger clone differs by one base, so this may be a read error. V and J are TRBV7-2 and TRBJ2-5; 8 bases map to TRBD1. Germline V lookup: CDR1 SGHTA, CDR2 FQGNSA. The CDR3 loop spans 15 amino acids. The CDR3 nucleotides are TGTGCCAGGAGCTTGTCGGGACAGGAAGCCCAGACCCAGTACTTC. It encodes CARSLSGQEAQTQYF.

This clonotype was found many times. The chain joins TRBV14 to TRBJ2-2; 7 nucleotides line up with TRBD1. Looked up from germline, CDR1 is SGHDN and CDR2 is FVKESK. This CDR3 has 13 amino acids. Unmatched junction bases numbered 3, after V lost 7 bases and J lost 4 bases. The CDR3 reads CASKAGGTGELFF. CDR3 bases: TGTGCCAGCAAGGCAGGGGGCACCGGGGAGCTGTTTTTT.